These 11 T cell receptor beta chains came from one sample sequenced in a study of response to subunit inactivated influenza vaccine (dated by TCRdb to 2016 to 2018). Library prep was done by RT-PCR. TCRdb lists the instrument as Illumina HiSeq 2500. The public reads were reanalyzed by TCRdb: fastp trimming at Q25, MiXCR alignment, in-frame beta chains only. For every CDR3 protein sequence, its rows merge into one entry that carries the most common genes and DNA. Here the sample has more than 700,000 distinct CDR3 sequences; 21% occur a single time. Approximately 10% of the sample is in the top ten clones. The sample consisted of PBMCs from blood, taken roughly 5 days after vaccination. Receptors were obtained from a man aged 50-60 years who received an inactivated influenza vaccine. Donor details come from another sample of the same person, matched by shared clones.

The V call is TRBV2, the J call TRBJ2-7; the D call may be TRBD1 or TRBD2 (5 bases each). Trimming removed 10 bases at V and 0 bases at J, with 19 bases between. The CDR3 spans 15 residues. From germline, CDR1 is SNHLY and CDR2 FYNNEI. The CDR3 loop reads CAIQIPGRSSYEQYF. As DNA, the CDR3 is TGTGCCATCCAAATTCCGGGACGGAGCTCCTACGAGCAGTACTTC.

A few counts support this clonotype. The genes are TRBV10-3 and TRBJ2-1, with D tentatively TRBD1 or TRBD2 (5 bases each). V was trimmed by 3 bases and J by 4 bases, leaving 7 bases between them. The CDR3 length is 13 residues. CDR1 and CDR2 (germline): ENHRY, SYGVKD. In DNA, the CDR3 is TGTGCCATCAGTGACGGGGCATACAATGAGCAGTTCTTC. It specifies CAISDGAYNEQFF.

Only a few counts were recorded for this clonotype. This chain uses TRBV20-1 with TRBJ2-1; 11 nucleotides agree with TRBD2. The CDR3 runs to 14 residues. Germline CDR1 and CDR2: DFQATT and SNEGSKA (reference sequence). Losses at the gene ends were 5 bases for V and 7 bases for J; bases not matched to a gene: 7. Here the CDR3 DNA reads TGCAGTGCTTCGATAGCGGGGGGGAGTAATGAGCAGTTCTTC. Translating it yields CSASIAGGSNEQFF.

The chain carries TRBV28 and TRBJ1-1; unclear D gene. Trimming removed 5 bases from V and 1 base from J, with 2 bases in between. This CDR3 region has 11 residues. CDR1 and CDR2 from the germline V gene are MDHEN and SYDVKM. Here the CDR3 DNA reads TGTGCCAGCAGTGCGAACACTGAAGCTTTCTTT. Translation: CASSANTEAFF.

In its sample, this clonotype was seen a few times. The CDR3: CASSSSTGTGFGPLHF. The CDR3 nucleotides are TGTGCCAGCAGTTCGTCGACCGGGACAGGGTTTGGACCCCTCCACTTT. The chain couples TRBV28 to TRBJ1-6; 9 positions agree with TRBD1. Germline V lookup: CDR1 MDHEN, CDR2 SYDVKM. This CDR3 has 16 amino acids. The V gene end was trimmed by 4 bases and the J gene end by 12 bases; junction bases not matched to a gene: 13.

This clonotype showed up many times. V usage is TRBV28 and J usage is TRBJ1-5; D remains ambiguous. Germline V lookup: CDR1 MDHEN, CDR2 SYDVKM. This CDR3 contains 13 residues. V lost 10 bases to trimming and J lost 0 bases, with 10 bases between them. The CDR3 sequence is CATKGPSNQPQHF. The CDR3 region has the DNA TGTGCCACTAAGGGTCCTAGCAATCAGCCCCAGCATTTT.

This clonotype was seen just once. This chain connects TRBV27 to TRBJ2-3, with TRBD2 identical over 10 bases. Unmatched junction bases numbered 10, after V lost 5 bases and J lost 8 bases. Germline CDR1 is MNHEY and CDR2 is SMNVEV (reference sequence). This CDR3 has 15 residues. The DNA for the CDR3 is TGTGCCAGCAGTATAGCGGGGGGACGAGTTGGTACGCAGTATTTT. As protein: CASSIAGGRVGTQYF.

This clonotype has just a few counts. The V gene is TRBV4-3, the J gene TRBJ2-2; 12 positions match TRBD2. The J segment lost 7 bases and the V segment lost 1 base, leaving 4 bases of the junction unmatched. The germline gives CDR1 LGHNA, CDR2 YSLEER. The CDR3 covers 16 residues. As DNA, the CDR3 is TGCGCCAGCAGCCAAGGACTAGCGGGAGTGGACGGGGAGCTGTTTTTT. It specifies CASSQGLAGVDGELFF.

This rearrangement joins TRBV7-8 to TRBJ2-3; TRBD1 matches at 9 bases. Per the germline V gene, CDR1 is SGHVS and CDR2 is FQNEAQ. CDR3 length: 18 residues. V lost 0 bases, J lost 4 bases, and 11 bases stayed unmatched. CDR3 region: CASSLAAFGQGSPDTQYF. CDR3 in DNA: TGTGCCAGCAGCTTAGCGGCCTTCGGACAGGGGAGCCCAGATACGCAGTATTTT.

This clonotype was seen only a few times. V is TRBV6-5 and J is TRBJ1-2; 9 nucleotides line up with TRBD1. CDR3 length: 14 residues. Germline values: CDR1 MNHEY, CDR2 SVGAGI. V shed 0 bases and J 8 bases; nucleotides not matched to a gene: 4. In DNA, the CDR3 is TGTGCCAGCAGTTACTCCACAGGGGGCGTGGGCTACACCTTC. Translated: CASSYSTGGVGYTF.

V gene TRBV20-1 combines with J gene TRBJ1-1; TRBD1 might be the D (6 bases). Trimming pared 1 base from V and 2 bases from J, leaving 14 bases between. Germline assignment: CDR1 DFQATT and CDR2 SNEGSKA (reference sequence). The CDR3 has 15 residues. The CDR3 coding sequence is TGCAGTGCTAGAGCCGACCGGGGACAAAACACTGAAGCTTTCTTT. It is translated as CSARADRGQNTEAFF.